One and the same sample provided the 9 T cell receptor beta chains below, sequenced in a study of blood T cell repertoires in COVID-19. Produced via immunoSEQ multiplex PCR; TCRdb's table is partial and in-frame only. The repertoire holds around 100,000 clones, with roughly four fifths as singletons. Sequencing input: peripheral blood. Every receptor here comes from a human donor in a cohort sampled during active COVID-19.

The V and J genes are TRBV6-5 and TRBJ1-3; unclear D gene. There are 14 residues in the CDR3. The V and J ends lost 6 bases and 0 bases respectively, with 9 bases between them. In germline, CDR1 is MNHEY, CDR2 SVGAGI. This CDR3 is CASRPGFSGNTIYF. The DNA of the CDR3 is TGTGCCAGCAGGCCCGGGTTCTCTGGAAACACCATATATTTT.

The chain links TRBV6-1 to TRBJ2-1; 8 nucleotides match TRBD2. V shed 0 bases and J 9 bases; nucleotides not matched to a gene: 10. Germline CDR1 and CDR2: MNHNS and SASEGT. This CDR3 spans 16 amino acids. CDR3 sequence (DNA): TGTGCCAGCAGTGAAGCGATCCTTAGCGGGGTCAGTGAGCAGTTCTTC. Protein: CASSEAILSGVSEQFF.

This chain connects TRBV2 to TRBJ2-5, with D perhaps matching TRBD1 (5 bases). In germline, CDR1 is SNHLY, CDR2 FYNNEI. Trimming took 6 bases from V and 5 from J, leaving 13 bases between them. The CDR3 runs to 13 residues. The CDR3 DNA follows: TGTGCCAGCAGCTTCGACAGCATGGAGACCCAGTACTTC. Encoded protein: CASSFDSMETQYF.

The chain combines TRBV5-6 with TRBJ1-1; no clear D. V was trimmed by 4 bases and J by 0 bases, leaving 7 bases between them. The CDR3 is 13 residues long. Per the germline V gene, CDR1 is SGHDT and CDR2 is YYEEEE. CDR3 in DNA: TGTGCCAGCAGCGGGCAAGTGAACACTGAAGCTTTCTTT. It is translated as CASSGQVNTEAFF.

V and J are TRBV29-1 and TRBJ1-2, with D perhaps TRBD1 (5 bases). V lost 1 base, J lost 7 bases, and 19 bases lay in between. This CDR3 has 15 amino acids. CDR1 SQVTM and CDR2 ANQGSEA come from the germline V gene. The CDR3 loop is CSVEARFRQGIGYTF. The DNA for the CDR3 is TGCAGCGTTGAAGCCCGCTTTAGGCAGGGAATTGGCTACACCTTC.

CDR3 in amino acids: CASSRTRSPTSGSTDTQYF. In nucleotides, the CDR3 is TGCGCCAGCAGCCGAACACGCTCCCCGACTAGCGGCTCCACAGATACGCAGTATTTT. The gene calls are TRBV4-1 and TRBJ2-3, with 9 bases lining up with TRBD2. Per germline, CDR1 MGHRA and CDR2 YSYEKL. This CDR3 spans 19 amino acids. V lost 4 bases and J lost 2; bases outside the gene matches: 16.

The chain joins TRBV28 to TRBJ1-2, with 10 nucleotides matching TRBD1. This CDR3 comprises 16 residues. The V gene end was trimmed by 6 bases and the J gene end by 6 bases; junction bases not matched to a gene: 13. CDR1 is MDHEN, CDR2 SYDVKM, per germline. The CDR3 is CASRSPTGTGVNGYTF. The CDR3 nucleotides are TGTGCCAGCAGATCCCCTACCGGGACAGGGGTAAATGGCTACACCTTC.

The V and J genes are TRBV4-3 and TRBJ1-1; D gene uncertain. Germline CDR1 is LGHNA and CDR2 is YSLEER. V gave up 1 base and J gave up 0 bases, with 6 bases separating them. CDR3 size: 14 residues. CDR3 protein: CASSQGQVNTEAFF. The DNA for the CDR3 is TGCGCCAGCAGCCAAGGGCAGGTGAACACTGAAGCTTTCTTT.

V usage is TRBV7-9 and J usage is TRBJ2-2; D may be TRBD1 (6 bases). The ends were cut back, 1 base at V and 4 bases at J, with 10 bases in the middle. There are 15 residues in the CDR3. Germline CDR1 is SEHNR and CDR2 is FQNEAQ (reference sequence). The chain's CDR3 is CASSLDSRGTGELFF. CDR3 nucleotide sequence: TGTGCCAGCAGCTTAGATTCCAGGGGCACCGGGGAGCTGTTTTTT.